Following are 29 T cell receptor beta chains from one sample sequenced in a study of blood T cell repertoires in COVID-19. Data came from immunoSEQ multiplex PCR; TCRdb stores just in-frame clones and leaves some out. The sample lists about 280,000 clones; almost 90% were seen once. Sequenced sample: PBMCs or T cells enriched from blood (not recorded which). The receptor source for this set is a woman aged 18-29 years with acute COVID-19.

This clone was counted a few times. The genes are TRBV30 and TRBJ1-6; 7 nucleotides match TRBD1. The V segment lost 3 bases and the J segment 7 bases; nucleotides outside the gene matches: 12. The CDR3 contains 16 residues. Germline CDR1 and CDR2: GTSNPN and SVGIG (reference sequence). The CDR3 region is CAWSRAPGTENSPLHF. CDR3 coding DNA: TGTGCCTGGAGCCGAGCCCCCGGGACAGAGAATTCACCCCTCCACTTT.

V is TRBV6-5 and J is TRBJ2-3; D perhaps matches TRBD2 (6 bases). Per germline, CDR1 MNHEY and CDR2 SVGAGI. V lost 8 bases and J 1 base, leaving 13 bases between the germline ends. The CDR3 spans 14 residues. The CDR3 here is CASGRRGGTDTQYF. As DNA, the CDR3 is TGTGCCAGCGGGCGGAGGGGAGGCACAGATACGCAGTATTTT.

The chain couples TRBV30 to TRBJ2-1; TRBD2 aligns across 7 bases. Germline CDR1 reads GTSNPN; CDR2 reads SVGIG (reference sequence). J was trimmed by 5 bases and V by 2 bases; bases with no gene match: 9. The CDR3 is 15 residues long. The CDR3 spells CAWSPGLVSHNEQFF. CDR3 DNA: TGTGCCTGGAGTCCCGGACTAGTGTCCCACAATGAGCAGTTCTTC.

The V call is TRBV10-3, the J call TRBJ2-1; 9 bases are a match to TRBD2. Germline values: CDR1 ENHRY, CDR2 SYGVKD. Trimming at V came to 3 bases and at J to 4 bases, leaving 1 base not matched to a gene. The CDR3 covers 14 residues. This CDR3 is CAISDSGSYNEQFF. The CDR3 nucleotides are TGTGCCATCAGTGATAGCGGGAGTTACAATGAGCAGTTCTTC.

CDR3 loop: CASTSVGMNTEAFF. As DNA, the CDR3 is TGTGCCAGCACCTCTGTGGGCATGAACACTGAAGCTTTCTTT. The chain is built from TRBV27 and TRBJ1-1; D unclear. V dropped 7 bases and J dropped 0 bases, with 12 bases sitting between them. The CDR3 has 14 residues. Germline V gene sequence: CDR1 MNHEY, CDR2 SMNVEV (reference sequence).

The chain employs TRBV24-1 and TRBJ2-7, with D perhaps matching TRBD1 (6 bases). Germline V gene data show CDR1 as KGHDR and CDR2 as SFDVKD. CDR3 length: 15 amino acids. Trimming shortened V by 7 bases and J by 3 bases, and 18 bases separated the two germline ends. The CDR3: CATRGPGTPFYEQYF. CDR3 nucleotides: TGTGCCACCAGAGGGCCGGGGACACCTTTCTACGAGCAGTACTTC.

The chain carries TRBV18 and TRBJ2-1; 9 bases are shared with TRBD2. Germline V gives CDR1 KGHSH, CDR2 LQKENI. After removal of 2 bases from V and 3 bases from J, the junction contained 5 bases not matched to a gene. The CDR3 covers 16 residues. The CDR3 reads CASSPYKRGDYNEQFF. The CDR3 region has the DNA TGTGCCAGCTCACCATATAAGCGGGGGGACTACAATGAGCAGTTCTTC.

The chain employs TRBV7-9 and TRBJ2-3; 7 positions agree with TRBD2. The CDR3 runs to 15 residues. The V and J ends lost 5 bases and 0 bases, in that order; junction bases with no gene match: 5. Germline-derived CDR1 and CDR2 are SEHNR and FQNEAQ (reference sequence). The DNA of the CDR3 is TGTGCCAGCAGCCAACTTAGCGGGAGCACAGATACGCAGTATTTT. Protein: CASSQLSGSTDTQYF.

The chain is built from TRBV30 and TRBJ1-2; tentatively, D is TRBD1 (5 bases). From germline, CDR1 is GTSNPN and CDR2 SVGIG (reference sequence). This CDR3 spans 14 amino acids. V gave up 8 bases and J gave up 3 bases, with 19 bases separating them. CDR3 region: CAHQLKDSHYGYTF. CDR3 bases: TGTGCCCACCAATTAAAAGACAGCCACTATGGCTACACCTTC.

This rearrangement joins TRBV5-1 to TRBJ2-3, with D possibly matching TRBD1 (6 bases). CDR1 SGHRS and CDR2 YFSETQ come from the germline V gene. This CDR3 spans 16 amino acids. Trimming took off 4 bases at V and 0 bases at J, with 15 bases between the two ends. CDR3 coding DNA: TGCGCCAGCAGCACTATGACAGGCCTGAGCACAGATACGCAGTATTTT. It is translated as CASSTMTGLSTDTQYF.

The rearrangement joins TRBV4-1 to TRBJ1-1; TRBD1 aligns across 10 bases. The junction had 19 bases not matched to a gene; V was cut back by 2 bases and J by 1 base. This CDR3 has 21 amino acids. Germline V gives CDR1 MGHRA, CDR2 YSYEKL. The CDR3 reads CASSQRDRGPYFEIKNTEAFF. The DNA for the CDR3 is TGCGCCAGCAGCCAACGGGACAGGGGTCCCTATTTTGAGATTAAGAACACTGAAGCTTTCTTT.

The V call is TRBV28, the J call TRBJ1-5; D is possibly TRBD1 (6 bases). V lost 10 bases and J lost 0, with 22 bases in between. This CDR3 region has 17 residues. Germline-derived CDR1 and CDR2 are MDHEN and SYDVKM. For the CDR3, the DNA is TGTGCCACCCTTCCCCATACAGGGACCTATAGCAATCAGCCCCAGCATTTT. Its protein is CATLPHTGTYSNQPQHF.

The V gene is TRBV5-6, the J gene TRBJ2-3; no definite D call. The CDR3 length is 14 residues. CDR1 SGHDT and CDR2 YYEEEE come from the germline V gene. V was cut by 0 bases and J by 3 bases, with 8 bases left in between. The CDR3 DNA reads TGTGCCAGCAGCTTGGTGCGATGGACAGATACGCAGTATTTT. It encodes CASSLVRWTDTQYF. Full variable domain (outside the CDR3, taken from reference TRBV5-6 and TRBJ2-3): DAGVTQSPTHLIKTRGQQVTLRCSPKSGHDTVSWYQQALGQGPQFIFQYYEEEERQRGNFPDRFSGHQFPNYSSELNVNALLLGDSALYLCASSLVRWTDTQYFGPGTRLTVL.

This clone has only one observation. The J gene is TRBJ1-1, the V gene TRBV11-2; 7 bases map to TRBD1. Trimming at V came to 1 base and at J to 3 bases, leaving 5 bases not matched to a gene. From germline, CDR1 is SGHAT and CDR2 FQNNGV. The CDR3 extends over 15 amino acids. In DNA form, the CDR3 reads TGTGCCAGCAGCTTAGCTTTTACAGGGGACACTGAAGCTTTCTTT. Its translation is CASSLAFTGDTEAFF.

The chain employs TRBV28 and TRBJ2-2; 8 bases fit TRBD1. This CDR3 spans 15 amino acids. CDR1 MDHEN and CDR2 SYDVKM come from the germline V gene. Losses at the gene ends were 5 bases for V and 0 bases for J; bases not matched to a gene: 2. CDR3 DNA: TGTGCCAGCAGTAAGGACAGGGCGAACACCGGGGAGCTGTTTTTT. Translation: CASSKDRANTGELFF.

This CDR3 reads CASSPPLVLAGVGNEQFF. The CDR3 bases are TGCGCCAGCAGCCCCCCCCTCGTACTAGCGGGAGTCGGCAATGAGCAGTTCTTC. The V gene is TRBV10-2, the J gene TRBJ2-1, with 11 bases identical to TRBD2. The CDR3 is made up of 18 amino acids. Germline values: CDR1 WSHSY, CDR2 SAAADI. Trimming at V came to 6 bases and at J to 6 bases, leaving 16 bases not matched to a gene.

The CDR3 reads CSVEDLGSTEQYF. The DNA for the CDR3 is TGCAGCGTTGAAGATCTGGGCAGTACCGAGCAGTACTTC. The chain has TRBV29-1 and TRBJ2-7; D is ambiguous. The germline CDR1 and CDR2 sequences are SQVTM and ANQGSEA. The V end lost 0 bases, the J end lost 6 bases, and 12 bases lay between the germline ends. This CDR3 is 13 amino acids long.

This chain links TRBV10-3 with TRBJ1-4; D unresolved. Germline V gene data show CDR1 as ENHRY and CDR2 as SYGVKD. Trimming cost V 2 bases and J 0 bases, with 13 bases left between them. The CDR3 loop spans 17 amino acids. Here the CDR3 reads CAISEIDTGATNEKLFF. CDR3 nucleotide sequence: TGTGCCATCAGTGAGATCGACACCGGTGCAACTAATGAAAAACTGTTTTTT.

The chain uses TRBV4-3 and TRBJ1-6, with 7 bases identical to TRBD1. V lost 2 bases, J lost 9 bases, and 7 bases stayed unmatched. Germline-derived CDR1 and CDR2 are LGHNA and YSLEER. CDR3 length: 15 residues. CDR3 region: CASSQRDSPTSPLHF. DNA for the CDR3: TGCGCCAGCAGCCAAAGGGACAGCCCTACTTCACCCCTCCACTTT.

This clone was found a few times. The rearrangement joins TRBV25-1 to TRBJ2-1, with 9 positions matching TRBD1. From germline, CDR1 is MGHDK and CDR2 SYGVNS. J gave up 3 bases and V 6 bases, and 6 bases lay outside the gene matches. The CDR3 covers 15 residues. The CDR3 here is CASRDRDRDYNEQFF. The CDR3 nucleotides read TGTGCCAGCAGGGATCGGGACAGGGACTACAATGAGCAGTTCTTC.

The chain is built from TRBV7-3 and TRBJ2-3; 10 bases are a match to TRBD2. Trimming cost V 3 bases and J 5 bases; bases outside gene matches: 5. CDR3 length: 15 amino acids. Germline V gene data show CDR1 as SGHTA and CDR2 as FQGTGA. The CDR3 is CASSFSSGSGDTQYF. DNA for the CDR3: TGTGCCAGCAGCTTCTCTAGCGGGAGCGGAGATACGCAGTATTTT. Drawing the rest from reference TRBV7-3 and TRBJ2-3, the complete variable domain is GAGVSQTPSNKVTEKGKYVELRCDPISGHTALYWYRQSLGQGPEFLIYFQGTGAADDSGLPNDRFFAVRPEGSVSTLKIQRTERGDSAVYLCASSFSSGSGDTQYFGPGTRLTVL.

The V call is TRBV5-5, the J call TRBJ2-3; 8 bases match TRBD2. Per the germline V gene, CDR1 is SGHKS and CDR2 is YYEKEE (reference sequence). V gave up 2 bases and J gave up 4 bases; unmatched junction bases: 0. The CDR3 spans 13 residues. CDR3 protein: CASSLAGADTQYF. CDR3 bases: TGTGCCAGCAGCTTAGCGGGAGCAGATACGCAGTATTTT.

The J gene is TRBJ1-4, the V gene TRBV10-1; no definite D call. The CDR3 runs 16 residues. Germline-derived CDR1 and CDR2 are WNHNN and SYGVQD (reference sequence). V lost 3 bases and J 0 bases, leaving 11 bases between the germline ends. Written as DNA, the CDR3 is TGCGCCAGCAGTGATAATGACATGTCAACTAATGAAAAACTGTTTTTT. It yields the protein CASSDNDMSTNEKLFF.

The rearrangement uses TRBV7-8 and TRBJ2-7, with D perhaps matching TRBD1 (6 bases). V was shortened by 5 bases and J by 2 bases, with 13 bases between the two germline ends. CDR3 length: 14 residues. CDR1 is SGHVS and CDR2 is FQNEAQ in the germline V gene. CDR3 protein: CASSPTGNTYEQYF. The CDR3 DNA reads as TGTGCCAGCAGCCCAACAGGGAACACCTACGAGCAGTACTTC.

This clone was found once. The chain is built from TRBV18 and TRBJ1-3; D is undetermined. The V and J ends lost 6 bases and 1 base respectively, with 10 bases between them. The germline V gene encodes CDR1 KGHSH and CDR2 LQKENI. The CDR3 is 14 residues long. The CDR3 region has the DNA TGTGCCAGCTCCCACGGAGTTTCTGGAAACACCATATATTTT. Translation: CASSHGVSGNTIYF. Based on the CDR3 plus reference TRBV18 and TRBJ1-3, the full variable domain is NAGVMQNPRHLVRRRGQEARLRCSPMKGHSHVYWYRQLPEEGLKFMVYLQKENIIDESGMPKERFSAEFPKEGPSILRIQQVVRGDSAAYFCASSHGVSGNTIYFGEGSWLTVV.

The chain is built from TRBV2 and TRBJ1-6; D might be TRBD1 (6 bases). CDR3 length: 18 amino acids. Germline-derived CDR1 and CDR2 are SNHLY and FYNNEI. Trimming removed 3 bases from V and 0 bases from J, with 15 bases in between. CDR3 nucleotide sequence: TGTGCCAGCAGTGATAGGGACACGGACAGCTCCTATAATTCACCCCTCCACTTT. It encodes CASSDRDTDSSYNSPLHF.

The J gene is TRBJ2-5, the V gene TRBV5-1; 9 bases are shared with TRBD1. J lost 5 bases, V lost 5 bases, and 13 bases had no gene match. CDR1 SGHRS and CDR2 YFSETQ come from the germline V gene. The CDR3 totals 16 residues. The chain's CDR3 is CASRLTAGTGMETQYF. CDR3 nucleotides: TGCGCCAGCAGACTGACTGCCGGGACAGGGATGGAGACCCAGTACTTC.

The V and J genes are TRBV7-9 and TRBJ2-3; no clear D. Looked up from germline, CDR1 is SEHNR and CDR2 is FQNEAQ (reference sequence). V was clipped by 5 bases and J by 2 bases, with 11 bases between them. CDR3 length: 14 amino acids. CDR3 sequence (DNA): TGTGCCAGCAGCCCAGACTCATCCACAGATACGCAGTATTTT. Its translation: CASSPDSSTDTQYF. Based on the CDR3 plus reference TRBV7-9 and TRBJ2-3, the full variable domain is DTGVSQNPRHKITKRGQNVTFRCDPISEHNRLYWYRQTLGQGPEFLTYFQNEAQLEKSRLLSDRFSAERPKGSFSTLEIQRTEQGDSAMYLCASSPDSSTDTQYFGPGTRLTVL.

This chain links TRBV14 with TRBJ1-6; D remains ambiguous. The CDR3 runs to 15 residues. The germline V gene has CDR1 SGHDN and CDR2 FVKESK. V lost 4 bases and J 4 bases, leaving 11 bases between the germline ends. CDR3 in amino acids: CASSRLGIYNSPLHF. CDR3 coding DNA: TGTGCCAGCAGCCGACTCGGGATTTATAATTCACCCCTCCACTTT. Variable domain in full (rest from reference TRBV14 and TRBJ1-6): EAGVTQFPSHSVIEKGQTVTLRCDPISGHDNLYWYRRVMGKEIKFLLHFVKESKQDESGMPNNRFLAERTGGTYSTLKVQPAELEDSGVYFCASSRLGIYNSPLHFGNGTRLTVT.